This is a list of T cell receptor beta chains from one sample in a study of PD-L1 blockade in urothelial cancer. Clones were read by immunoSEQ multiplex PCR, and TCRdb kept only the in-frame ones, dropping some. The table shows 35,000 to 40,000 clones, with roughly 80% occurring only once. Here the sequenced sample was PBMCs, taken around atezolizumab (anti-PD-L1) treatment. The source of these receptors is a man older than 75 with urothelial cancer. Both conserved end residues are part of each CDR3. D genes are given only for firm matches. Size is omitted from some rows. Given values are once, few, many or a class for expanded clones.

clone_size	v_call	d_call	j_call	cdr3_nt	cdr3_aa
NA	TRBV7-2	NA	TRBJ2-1	TGTGCCAGCAGCTTCCAGATAGGTGGACTCCTTAAATTGGAGCAGTTCTTC	CASSFQIGGLLKLEQFF
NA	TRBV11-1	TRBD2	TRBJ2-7	TGTGCCAGCAGCTTAGCCCTTAGGGATAGCGGGAGATCCTACGAGCAGTACTTC	CASSLALRDSGRSYEQYF
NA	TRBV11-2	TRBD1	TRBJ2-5	TGTGCCAGCACTCCTTGGGACGGGACAGGGGTGAAGACCCAGTACTTC	CASTPWDGTGVKTQYF
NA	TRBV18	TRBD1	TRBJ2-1	TGTGCCAGCTCACCACGAGGGACAGGGAGTGCCTACAATGAGCAGTTCTTC	CASSPRGTGSAYNEQFF
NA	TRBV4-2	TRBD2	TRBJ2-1	TGTGCCAGCAGCCAAGATCTTGGCGGGAGAAAGAATGAGCAGTTCTTC	CASSQDLGGRKNEQFF
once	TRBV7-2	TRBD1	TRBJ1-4	TGTGCCAGCAGCTCTCAACCCTACAGGGGGGGAAAACTGTTTTTT	CASSSQPYRGGKLFF
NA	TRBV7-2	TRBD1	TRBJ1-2	TGTGCCAGCAGCCCGCGACAGGGGGCGAGTGAGGGCTACACCTTC	CASSPRQGASEGYTF
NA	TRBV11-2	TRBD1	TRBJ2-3	TGTGCCAGCAGCGAGGCCGGACAGGGCACAGATACGCAGTATTTT	CASSEAGQGTDTQYF
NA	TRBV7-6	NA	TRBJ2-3	TGTGCCAGCAGCCACCGGACTAGCACAGATACGCAGTATTTT	CASSHRTSTDTQYF
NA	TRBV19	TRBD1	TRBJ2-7	TGTGCCAGTAGTACTCGACAGGGGGTCTACGAGCAGTACTTC	CASSTRQGVYEQYF
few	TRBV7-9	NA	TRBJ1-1	TGTGCCAGCAGCTTAGGGGTCGGGAGTGAAGCTTTCTTT	CASSLGVGSEAFF
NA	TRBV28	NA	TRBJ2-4	TGTGCCAGCAGTTTATACGGTGCTGGGGGGAAAAACATTCAGTACTTC	CASSLYGAGGKNIQYF
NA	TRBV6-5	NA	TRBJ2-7	TGTGCCAGCAGTATAAGAGACAGAATCTACGAGCAGTACTTC	CASSIRDRIYEQYF
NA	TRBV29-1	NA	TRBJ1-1	TGCAGCGTCGTACACACGACGGGGAACACTGAAGCTTTCTTT	CSVVHTTGNTEAFF
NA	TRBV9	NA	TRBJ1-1	TGTGCCAGCAGCCCCAGATTGGGAGCCTTGAACACTGAAGCTTTCTTT	CASSPRLGALNTEAFF
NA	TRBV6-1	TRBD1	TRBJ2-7	TGTGCCAGCAGGGAGACAGGGGGCTCCTACGAGCAGTACTTC	CASRETGGSYEQYF
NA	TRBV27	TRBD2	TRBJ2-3	TGTGCCAGCAGTCCAGGACTAGCGGGGATCACAGATACGCAGTATTTT	CASSPGLAGITDTQYF
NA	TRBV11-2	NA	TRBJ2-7	TGTGCCAGCAGCTTAGCGGGACAAAACGAGCAGTACTTC	CASSLAGQNEQYF
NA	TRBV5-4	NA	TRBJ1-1	TGTGCCAGCAGCTTAAGAGACACTGAAGCTTTCTTT	CASSLRDTEAFF
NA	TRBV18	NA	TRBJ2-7	TGTGCCAGCTCACCACCAGCAGGCGGGTGGGACGAGCAGTACTTC	CASSPPAGGWDEQYF
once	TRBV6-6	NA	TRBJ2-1	TGTGCCAGCACCTACGGGGGAGAGCGAGTCTTC	CASTYGGERVF
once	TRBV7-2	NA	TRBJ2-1	TGTGCCAGCAGCCAATTTATGACAGGCTACAATGAGCAGTTCTTC	CASSQFMTGYNEQFF
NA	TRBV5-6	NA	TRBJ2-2	NA	CASSFQRRAGELFF
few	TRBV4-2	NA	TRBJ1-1	TGTGCCAGCAGCCAAGAATTCGGGGGTATAGCTTTCTTT	CASSQEFGGIAFF
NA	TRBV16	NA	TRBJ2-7	TGTGCCAGCAGCCAATCATCGCAGGCAGAATACGAGCAGTACTTC	CASSQSSQAEYEQYF
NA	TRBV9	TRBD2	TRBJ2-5	TGTGCCAGCAGCGTAGACGGGAGGGCGGAGACCCAATACTTC	CASSVDGRAETQYF
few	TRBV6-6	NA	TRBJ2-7	TGTGCCAGCAGCCTGACAGCCCTCTCCTACGAGCAGTACTTC	CASSLTALSYEQYF
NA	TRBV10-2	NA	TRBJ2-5	TGCGCCAGCAGGGACAGTAAAGAGACCCAGTACTTC	CASRDSKETQYF
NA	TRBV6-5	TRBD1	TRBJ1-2	TGTGCCAGCAGTTACCAGATCAACAGGGGTCGCTATGGCTACACCTTC	CASSYQINRGRYGYTF
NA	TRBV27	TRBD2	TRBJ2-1	TGTGCCAGCAGTTCTTCACTAGCGGGAGCGCCACGACTTTACAATGAGCAGTTCTTC	CASSSSLAGAPRLYNEQFF
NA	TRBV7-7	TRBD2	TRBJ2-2	TGTGCCAGCAGCCCTAGCGGGAGTGAAACCGGGGAGCTGTTTTTT	CASSPSGSETGELFF
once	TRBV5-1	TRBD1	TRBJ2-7	TGCGCCAGCAGCTCCGGGGACAGGGGGTCCTACGAGCAGTACTTC	CASSSGDRGSYEQYF
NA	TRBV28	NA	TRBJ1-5	TGTGCCAGCCAGTTGGGGGGAAGCAATCAGCCCCAGCATTTT	CASQLGGSNQPQHF
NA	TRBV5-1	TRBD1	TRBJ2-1	TGCGCCAGCAGCTGGGGGACAGCCAATGAGCAGTTCTTC	CASSWGTANEQFF
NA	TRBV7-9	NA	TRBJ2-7	TGTGCCAGCAGCCCCGCCACCTTCGGACAGACATCCTACGAGCAGTACTTC	CASSPATFGQTSYEQYF
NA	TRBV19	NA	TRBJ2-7	TGTGCCAGTAGGAGCGGGGACACCCACTACGAGCAGTACTTC	CASRSGDTHYEQYF
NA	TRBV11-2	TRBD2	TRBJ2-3	TGTGCCAGCAGCTTAGGGGCTAGCGGGAGCACAGATACGCAGTATTTT	CASSLGASGSTDTQYF
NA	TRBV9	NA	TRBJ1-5	TGTGCCAGCAGCGGCACAGGGAATAATCAGCCCCAGCATTTT	CASSGTGNNQPQHF
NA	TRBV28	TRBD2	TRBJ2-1	TGTGCCAGCCGAACTAGCGGGATAAGCCCGTTCTTC	CASRTSGISPFF
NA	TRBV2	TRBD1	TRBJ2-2	TGTGCCACTGGACAGGGTCGAACCGGGGAGCTGTTTTTT	CATGQGRTGELFF